These 21 T cell receptor beta chains were sequenced from one sample in a study of blood T cell repertoires in COVID-19. Profiled with immunoSEQ multiplex PCR; TCRdb holds only in-frame clones, not every one. The sample has about 330,000 clones, roughly 87% seen once. The sample taken for sequencing was peripheral blood. These receptors originate from a man in his thirties or forties with COVID-19, enrolled during active disease.

This chain joins TRBV28 and TRBJ1-3; D is ambiguous. The V and J ends lost 2 bases and 4 bases respectively, with 12 bases between them. CDR1 is MDHEN and CDR2 is SYDVKM in the germline V gene. The CDR3 is 15 amino acids. CDR3 region: CASSLGEWRGNTIYF. In DNA form, the CDR3 reads TGTGCCAGCAGTTTAGGGGAATGGAGGGGAAACACCATATATTTT.

V and J are TRBV6-5 and TRBJ1-1, with 8 positions matching TRBD1. Germline V lookup: CDR1 MNHEY, CDR2 SVGAGI. V gave up 0 bases and J gave up 4 bases; unmatched junction bases: 4. CDR3 length equals 15 residues. The DNA of the CDR3 is TGTGCCAGCAGTTACTCGCGGACAGGGACCACTGAAGCTTTCTTT. Encoded protein: CASSYSRTGTTEAFF.

This clone was detected once. The chain recombines TRBV5-8 with TRBJ2-6; D not resolved. The CDR3 runs to 15 residues. Trimming pared 6 bases from V and 3 bases from J, leaving 13 bases between. Germline CDR1 SGHTS, CDR2 YDEGEE. CDR3 amino acids: CASTPIFGGANVLTF. In nucleotides, the CDR3 is TGTGCCAGCACCCCTATTTTCGGTGGGGCCAACGTCCTGACTTTC.

J is TRBJ2-2 and V is TRBV7-9, with 9 bases fitting TRBD2. The J segment lost 6 bases and the V segment lost 5 bases, leaving 1 base of the junction unmatched. Germline CDR1 reads SEHNR; CDR2 reads FQNEAQ (reference sequence). The CDR3 spans 13 residues. The CDR3 DNA is TGTGCCAGCAGCAGCGGGAGGTCCGGGGAGCTGTTTTTT. Protein product: CASSSGRSGELFF.

Of note for this clone: Other DNA sequences within the sample encode an identical CDR3. V gene TRBV28 combines with J gene TRBJ2-2; 8 nucleotides match TRBD2. Germline V gives CDR1 MDHEN, CDR2 SYDVKM. The CDR3 totals 15 residues. Germline trimming cut 2 bases from V and 2 bases from J; bases unmatched to any gene: 1. CDR3 DNA: TGTGCCAGCAGTTTAGCGGGAGGTAACACCGGGGAGCTGTTTTTT. This codes for CASSLAGGNTGELFF.

J is TRBJ1-1 and V is TRBV28; a possible D gene is TRBD1 (6 bases). V was clipped by 5 bases and J by 1 base, with 11 bases between them. CDR3 length: 14 amino acids. CDR1 is MDHEN and CDR2 is SYDVKM in the germline V gene. The CDR3 protein is CASSQGFGNTEAFF. The CDR3 DNA reads as TGTGCCAGCAGTCAGGGGTTTGGGAACACTGAAGCTTTCTTT. The full variable domain, rest sourced from reference TRBV28 and TRBJ1-1, is DVKVTQSSRYLVKRTGEKVFLECVQDMDHENMFWYRQDPGLGLRLIYFSYDVKMKEKGDIPEGYSVSREKKERFSLILESASTNQTSMYLCASSQGFGNTEAFFGQGTRLTVV.

CDR3 sequence reads: CASSVPGQGADTQYF. DNA of the CDR3: TGTGCCAGCAGCGTACCGGGACAGGGGGCAGATACGCAGTATTTT. The chain joins TRBV9 to TRBJ2-3; 11 positions match TRBD1. Losses at the gene ends were 1 base for V and 4 bases for J; bases not matched to a gene: 2. The CDR3 extends over 15 amino acids. The germline gives CDR1 SGDLS, CDR2 YYNGEE.

V is TRBV5-1 and J is TRBJ2-1; TRBD2 matches 7 bases. With V trimmed by 0 bases and J by 0 bases, 12 bases remained unmatched. This CDR3 has 19 residues. Germline V gene data show CDR1 as SGHRS and CDR2 as YFSETQ. The DNA of the CDR3 is TGCGCCAGCAGCTTGGCCGGGGCGGGAGCGGGGAGCTCCTACAATGAGCAGTTCTTC. Protein product: CASSLAGAGAGSSYNEQFF. Filled out from reference TRBV5-1 and TRBJ2-1, the complete variable domain reads KAGVTQTPRYLIKTRGQQVTLSCSPISGHRSVSWYQQTPGQGLQFLFEYFSETQRNKGNFPGRFSGRQFSNSRSEMNVSTLELGDSALYLCASSLAGAGAGSSYNEQFFGPGTRLTVL.

The gene calls are TRBV27 and TRBJ2-2; D is undetermined. Germline CDR1 MNHEY, CDR2 SMNVEV (reference sequence). There are 14 residues in the CDR3. Trimming cost V 5 bases and J 8 bases, with 15 bases left between them. Here the CDR3 DNA reads TGTGCCAGCAGTCCCTTGGGCCAACCGGGGGAGCTGTTTTTT. It specifies CASSPLGQPGELFF.

This clone appeared once. The chain carries TRBV27 and TRBJ2-3; D might be TRBD2 (6 bases). V was clipped by 3 bases and J by 7 bases, with 14 bases between them. Germline V lookup: CDR1 MNHEY, CDR2 SMNVEV (reference sequence). The length of the CDR3 is 14 residues. In DNA, the CDR3 is TGTGCCAGCAGTTTCGGGACTCCCCCCTATACGCAGTATTTT. Residues: CASSFGTPPYTQYF.

V and J are TRBV4-2 and TRBJ1-2; D perhaps matches TRBD1 (6 bases). The CDR3 runs 14 residues. Germline V CDR1 and CDR2: LGHNA, YNFKEQ. Deletions cut 1 base from V and 6 bases from J, with 12 bases between. The CDR3 nucleotides read TGTGCCAGCAGCCAAGGGACAGTAACCCATGGCTACACCTTC. It translates to CASSQGTVTHGYTF.

The chain uses TRBV28 and TRBJ1-6; TRBD1 matches at 7 bases. The CDR3 length is 13 residues. Germline V lookup: CDR1 MDHEN, CDR2 SYDVKM. Trimming at V came to 7 bases and at J to 14 bases, leaving 11 bases not matched to a gene. CDR3 in amino acids: CASTGTAFSTLHF. The CDR3 DNA is TGTGCCAGCACCGGGACAGCCTTTTCGACCCTCCACTTT.

Details on this clone: At one boundary the junction diverges from the germline segment, which might be a read error. The genes are TRBV18 and TRBJ1-4; no clear D gene. The germline V gene has CDR1 KGHSH and CDR2 LQKENI. This CDR3 is built from 12 residues. The CDR3: CASSPLGGVQNF. In DNA form, the CDR3 reads TGTGCCAGCTCACCCCTCGGCGGGGTCCAGAATTTT. Full variable domain (remainder filled in from reference TRBV18 and TRBJ1-4): NAGVMQNPRHLVRRRGQEARLRCSPMKGHSHVYWYRQLPEEGLKFMVYLQKENIIDESGMPKERFSAEFPKEGPSILRIQQVVRGDSAAYFCASSPLGGVQNFGSGTQLSVL.

The V and J genes are TRBV28 and TRBJ2-1, with TRBD1 matching 7 bases. The CDR3 is 13 residues long. J gave up 8 bases and V 5 bases, and 6 bases lay outside the gene matches. Germline loops: CDR1 MDHEN, CDR2 SYDVKM. CDR3 amino acids: CASSRQGPHEQFF. In DNA, the CDR3 is TGTGCCAGCAGTAGACAGGGCCCCCATGAGCAGTTCTTC.

V usage is TRBV12-3 or TRBV12-4 and J usage is TRBJ1-1; D is unclear. CDR3 length: 11 amino acids. Trimming stripped 1 base from V and 8 bases from J, with 5 bases between. CDR3 DNA: TGTGCCAGCAGTTTAGGGCAGGAAGCTTTCTTT. Translation: CASSLGQEAFF.

This clone was detected only a few times. J is TRBJ2-1 and V is TRBV3-1 (or the pseudogene TRBV3-2); 9 nucleotides match TRBD1. The CDR3 is made up of 15 amino acids. Germline V CDR1 and CDR2: LGHDT, YNNKEL (reference sequence). The V gene end was trimmed by 3 bases and the J gene end by 7 bases; junction bases not matched to a gene: 7. CDR3 residues: CASSHAGTGLNEQFF. The CDR3 coding sequence is TGTGCCAGCAGCCACGCCGGGACAGGGCTAAATGAGCAGTTCTTC.

As DNA, the CDR3 is TGTGCCAGCAGCCGCCGGACTAGCGGGGGGCACAATGAGCAGTTCTTC. It encodes CASSRRTSGGHNEQFF. The chain uses TRBV6-2 or TRBV6-3 and TRBJ2-1, with 14 bases lining up with TRBD2. Germline V gives CDR1 MNHEY, CDR2 SVGEGT. V was pared by 6 bases and J by 5 bases, with 6 bases of the junction left unmatched. The CDR3 has 16 amino acids.

This clone was seen a handful of times. This sequence joins TRBV10-3 and TRBJ1-5; 8 nucleotides align to TRBD1. Germline CDR1 ENHRY, CDR2 SYGVKD. V lost 6 bases to trimming and J lost 2 bases; unmatched junction nucleotides: 3. CDR3 length equals 14 residues. The DNA of the CDR3 is TGTGCCATCAGGACAGGGGAAGGCAATCAGCCCCAGCATTTT. Its protein product is CAIRTGEGNQPQHF.

This clone was seen only a few times. The genes are TRBV5-1 and TRBJ2-1; 12 bases are shared with TRBD1. The length of the CDR3 is 16 residues. Germline-derived CDR1 and CDR2 are SGHRS and YFSETQ. V lost 0 bases to trimming and J lost 8 bases; unmatched junction nucleotides: 6. CDR3 loop: CASSLEGTGGHDEQFF. CDR3 coding DNA: TGCGCCAGCAGCTTGGAGGGGACAGGGGGCCATGATGAGCAGTTCTTC.

The chain employs TRBV4-2 and TRBJ2-2, with D maybe TRBD2 (6 bases). Per germline, CDR1 LGHNA and CDR2 YNFKEQ. CDR3 length equals 15 residues. Trimming left V 3 bases short and J 5 bases short, with 13 bases between. Written as DNA, the CDR3 is TGTGCCAGCAGCCAGGGCGGGGCGGGGACCGGGGAGCTGTTTTTT. Translated: CASSQGGAGTGELFF.

V gene TRBV4-2 combines with J gene TRBJ2-5; 12 bases fit TRBD2. CDR1 is LGHNA and CDR2 is YNFKEQ in the germline V gene. The V gene end was trimmed by 4 bases and the J gene end by 4 bases; junction bases not matched to a gene: 10. The length of the CDR3 is 17 residues. CDR3 coding DNA: TGTGCCAGCAGCCGCCTAGCGGGAGGGCCGGTAGGAGAGACCCAGTACTTC. This translates into CASSRLAGGPVGETQYF.